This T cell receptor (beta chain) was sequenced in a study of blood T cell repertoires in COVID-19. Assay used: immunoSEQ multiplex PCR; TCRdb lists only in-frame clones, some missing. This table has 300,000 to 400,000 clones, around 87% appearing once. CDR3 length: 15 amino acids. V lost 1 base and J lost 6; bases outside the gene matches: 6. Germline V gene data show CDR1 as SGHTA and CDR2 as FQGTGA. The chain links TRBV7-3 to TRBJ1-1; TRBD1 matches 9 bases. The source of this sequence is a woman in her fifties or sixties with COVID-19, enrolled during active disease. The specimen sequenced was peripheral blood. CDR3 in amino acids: CASSLMGTGRAEAFF. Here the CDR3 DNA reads TGTGCCAGCAGCTTAATGGGGACAGGGAGGGCTGAAGCTTTCTTT.